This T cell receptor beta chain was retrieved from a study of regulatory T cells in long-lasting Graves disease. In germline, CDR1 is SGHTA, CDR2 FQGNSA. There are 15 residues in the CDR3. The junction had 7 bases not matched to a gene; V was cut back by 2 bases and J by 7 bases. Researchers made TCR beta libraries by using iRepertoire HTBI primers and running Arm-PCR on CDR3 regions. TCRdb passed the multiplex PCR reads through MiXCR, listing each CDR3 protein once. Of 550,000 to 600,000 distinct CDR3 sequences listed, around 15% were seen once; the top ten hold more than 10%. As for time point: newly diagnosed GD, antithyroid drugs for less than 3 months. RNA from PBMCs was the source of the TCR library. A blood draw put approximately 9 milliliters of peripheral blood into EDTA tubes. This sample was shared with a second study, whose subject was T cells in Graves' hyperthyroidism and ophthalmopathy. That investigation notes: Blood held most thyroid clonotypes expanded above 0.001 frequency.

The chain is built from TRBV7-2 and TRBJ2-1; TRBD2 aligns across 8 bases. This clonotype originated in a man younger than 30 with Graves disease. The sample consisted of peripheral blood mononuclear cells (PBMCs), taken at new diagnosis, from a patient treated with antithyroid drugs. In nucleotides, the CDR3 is TGTGCCAGCAGCTTAACCGCCGGGGGGGCAAATGAGCAGTTCTTC. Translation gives CASSLTAGGANEQFF.